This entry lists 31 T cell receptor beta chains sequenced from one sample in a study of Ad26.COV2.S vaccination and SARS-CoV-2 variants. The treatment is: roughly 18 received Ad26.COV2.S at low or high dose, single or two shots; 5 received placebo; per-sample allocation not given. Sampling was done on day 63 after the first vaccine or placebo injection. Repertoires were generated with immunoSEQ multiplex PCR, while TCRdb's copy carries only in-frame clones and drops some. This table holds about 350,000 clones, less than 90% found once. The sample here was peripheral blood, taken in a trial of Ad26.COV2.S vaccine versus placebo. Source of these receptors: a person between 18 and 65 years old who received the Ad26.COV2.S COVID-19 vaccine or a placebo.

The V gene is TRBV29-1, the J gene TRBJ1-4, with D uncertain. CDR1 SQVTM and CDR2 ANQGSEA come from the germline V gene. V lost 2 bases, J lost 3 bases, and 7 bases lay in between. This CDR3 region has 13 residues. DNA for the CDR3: TGCAGCGTTGAAAGGGCCCCTAATGAAAAACTGTTTTTT. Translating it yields CSVERAPNEKLFF.

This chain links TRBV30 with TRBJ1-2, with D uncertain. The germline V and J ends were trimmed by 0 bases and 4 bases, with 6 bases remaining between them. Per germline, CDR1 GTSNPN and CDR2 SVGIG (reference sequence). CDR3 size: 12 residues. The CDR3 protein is CAWSVLSYGYTF. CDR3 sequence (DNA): TGTGCCTGGAGTGTACTTAGCTATGGCTACACCTTC.

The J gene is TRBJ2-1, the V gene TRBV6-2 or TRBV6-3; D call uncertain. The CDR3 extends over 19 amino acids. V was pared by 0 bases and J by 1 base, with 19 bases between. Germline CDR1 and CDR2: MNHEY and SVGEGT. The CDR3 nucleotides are TGTGCCAGCAGTTACTCGATGTACGCGTCCCGATTATCCTACAATGAGCAGTTCTTC. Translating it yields CASSYSMYASRLSYNEQFF.

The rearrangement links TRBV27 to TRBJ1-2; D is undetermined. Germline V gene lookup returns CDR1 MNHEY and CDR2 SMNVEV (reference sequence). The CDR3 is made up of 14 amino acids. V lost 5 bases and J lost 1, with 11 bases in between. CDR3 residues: CASSTKSYNYGYTF. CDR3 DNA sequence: TGTGCCAGCAGTACCAAGTCTTATAACTATGGCTACACCTTC.

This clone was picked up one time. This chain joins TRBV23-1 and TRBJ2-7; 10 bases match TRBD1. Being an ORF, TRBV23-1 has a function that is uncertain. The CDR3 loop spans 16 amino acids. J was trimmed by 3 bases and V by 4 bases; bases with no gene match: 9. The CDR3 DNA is TGCGCCAGCAGTCTTGGGACAGGGGTTTTATTCTACGAGCAGTACTTC. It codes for CASSLGTGVLFYEQYF.

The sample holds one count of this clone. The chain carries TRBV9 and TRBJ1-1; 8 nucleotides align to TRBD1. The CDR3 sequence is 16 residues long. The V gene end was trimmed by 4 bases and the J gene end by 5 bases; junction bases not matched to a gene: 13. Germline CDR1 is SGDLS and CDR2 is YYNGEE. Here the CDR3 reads CASSRSSGQGGTEAFF. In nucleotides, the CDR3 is TGTGCCAGCAGCCGAAGTTCTGGACAGGGAGGGACTGAAGCTTTCTTT.

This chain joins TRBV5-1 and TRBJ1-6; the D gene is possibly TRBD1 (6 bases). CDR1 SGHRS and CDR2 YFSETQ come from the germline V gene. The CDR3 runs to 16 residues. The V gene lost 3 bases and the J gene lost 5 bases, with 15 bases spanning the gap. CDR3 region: CASSSHRTENNSPLHF. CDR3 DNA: TGCGCCAGCAGCTCGCACCGGACAGAAAATAATTCACCCCTCCACTTT.

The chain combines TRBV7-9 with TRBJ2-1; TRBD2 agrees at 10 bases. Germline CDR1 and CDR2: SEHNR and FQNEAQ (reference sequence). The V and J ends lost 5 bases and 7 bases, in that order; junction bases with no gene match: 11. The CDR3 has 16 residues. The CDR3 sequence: CASSPKAGGPWNEQFF. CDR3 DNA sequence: TGTGCCAGCAGCCCGAAAGCGGGAGGGCCGTGGAATGAGCAGTTCTTC.

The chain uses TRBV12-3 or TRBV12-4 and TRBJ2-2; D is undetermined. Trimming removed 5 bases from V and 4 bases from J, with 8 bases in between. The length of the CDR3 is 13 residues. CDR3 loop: CASSDRVTGELFF. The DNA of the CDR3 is TGTGCCAGCAGTGATCGTGTCACCGGGGAGCTGTTTTTT.

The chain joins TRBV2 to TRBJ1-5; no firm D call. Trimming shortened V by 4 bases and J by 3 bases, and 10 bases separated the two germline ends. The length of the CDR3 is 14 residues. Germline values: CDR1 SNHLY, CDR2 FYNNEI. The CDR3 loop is CASSVRVNNQPQHF. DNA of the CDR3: TGTGCCAGCAGTGTGCGGGTTAACAATCAGCCCCAGCATTTT.

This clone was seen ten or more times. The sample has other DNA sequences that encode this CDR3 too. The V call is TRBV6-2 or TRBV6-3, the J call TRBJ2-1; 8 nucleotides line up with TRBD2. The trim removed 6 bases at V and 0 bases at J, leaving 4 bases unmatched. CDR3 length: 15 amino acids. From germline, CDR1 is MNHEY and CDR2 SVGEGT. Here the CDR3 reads CASSISGGSYNEQFF. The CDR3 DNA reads TGTGCCAGCAGCATCAGCGGGGGCTCCTACAATGAGCAGTTCTTC.

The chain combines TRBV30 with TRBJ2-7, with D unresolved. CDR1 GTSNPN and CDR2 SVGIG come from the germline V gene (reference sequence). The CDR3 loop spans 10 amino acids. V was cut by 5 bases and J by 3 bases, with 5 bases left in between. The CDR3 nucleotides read TGTGCCTGGTCGATCTACGAGCAGTACTTC. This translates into CAWSIYEQYF.

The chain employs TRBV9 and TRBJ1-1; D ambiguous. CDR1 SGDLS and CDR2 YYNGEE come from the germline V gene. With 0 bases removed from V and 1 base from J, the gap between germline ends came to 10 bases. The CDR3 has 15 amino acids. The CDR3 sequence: CASSVGLLGNTEAFF. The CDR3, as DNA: TGTGCCAGCAGCGTAGGACTGTTGGGGAACACTGAAGCTTTCTTT. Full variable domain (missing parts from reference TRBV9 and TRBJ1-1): DSGVTQTPKHLITATGQRVTLRCSPRSGDLSVYWYQQSLDQGLQFLIQYYNGEERAKGNILERFSAQQFPDLHSELNLSSLELGDSALYFCASSVGLLGNTEAFFGQGTRLTVV.

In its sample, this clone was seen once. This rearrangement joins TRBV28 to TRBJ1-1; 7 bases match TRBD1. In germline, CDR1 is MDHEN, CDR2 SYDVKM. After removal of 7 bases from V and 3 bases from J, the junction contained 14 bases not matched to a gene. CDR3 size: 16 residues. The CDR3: CASTSGGGRGYTEAFF. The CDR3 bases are TGTGCCAGCACCAGCGGAGGGGGCCGAGGGTACACTGAAGCTTTCTTT. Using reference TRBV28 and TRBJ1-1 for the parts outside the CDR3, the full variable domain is DVKVTQSSRYLVKRTGEKVFLECVQDMDHENMFWYRQDPGLGLRLIYFSYDVKMKEKGDIPEGYSVSREKKERFSLILESASTNQTSMYLCASTSGGGRGYTEAFFGQGTRLTVV.

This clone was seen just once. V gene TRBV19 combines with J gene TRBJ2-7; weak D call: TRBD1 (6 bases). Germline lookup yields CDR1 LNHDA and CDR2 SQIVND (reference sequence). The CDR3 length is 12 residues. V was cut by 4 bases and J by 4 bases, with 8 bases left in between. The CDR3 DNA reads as TGTGCCAGTAGTAGTGGACAGTACGAGCAGTACTTC. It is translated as CASSSGQYEQYF. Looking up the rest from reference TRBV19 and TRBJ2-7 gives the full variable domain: DGGITQSPKYLFRKEGQNVTLSCEQNLNHDAMYWYRQDPGQGLRLIYYSQIVNDFQKGDIAEGYSVSREKKESFPLTVTSAQKNPTAFYLCASSSGQYEQYFGPGTRLTVT.

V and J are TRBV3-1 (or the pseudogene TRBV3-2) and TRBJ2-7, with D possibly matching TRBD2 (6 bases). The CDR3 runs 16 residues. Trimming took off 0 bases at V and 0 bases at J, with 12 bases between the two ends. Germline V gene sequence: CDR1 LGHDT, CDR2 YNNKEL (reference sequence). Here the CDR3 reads CASSQDVGGYSYEQYF. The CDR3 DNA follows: TGTGCCAGCAGCCAAGATGTTGGGGGGTACTCCTACGAGCAGTACTTC.

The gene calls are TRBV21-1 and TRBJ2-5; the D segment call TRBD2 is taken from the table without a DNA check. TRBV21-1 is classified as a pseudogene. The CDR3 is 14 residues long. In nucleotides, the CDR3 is TGTGCCAGCAACTTGACTATGCGGAAAGAGACCCAGTACTTC. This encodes CASNLTMRKETQYF.

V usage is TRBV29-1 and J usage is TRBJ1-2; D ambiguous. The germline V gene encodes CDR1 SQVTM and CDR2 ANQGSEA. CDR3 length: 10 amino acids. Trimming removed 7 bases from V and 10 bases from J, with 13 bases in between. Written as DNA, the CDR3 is TGCAGCGGTGACACCCCCGACTACACCTTC. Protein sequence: CSGDTPDYTF.

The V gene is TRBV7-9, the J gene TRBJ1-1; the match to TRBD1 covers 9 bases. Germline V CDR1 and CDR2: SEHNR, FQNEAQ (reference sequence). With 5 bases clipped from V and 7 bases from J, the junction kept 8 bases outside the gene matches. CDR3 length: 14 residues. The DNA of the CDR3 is TGTGCCAGCAGCCTTAACAGGGGGCAAGGTGAAGCTTTCTTT. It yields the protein CASSLNRGQGEAFF.

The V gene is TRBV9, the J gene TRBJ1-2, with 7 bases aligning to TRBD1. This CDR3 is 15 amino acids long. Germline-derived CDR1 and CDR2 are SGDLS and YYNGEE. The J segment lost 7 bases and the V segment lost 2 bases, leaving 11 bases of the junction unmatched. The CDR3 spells CASSVPTTGVSGYTF. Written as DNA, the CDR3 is TGTGCCAGCAGCGTCCCGACTACAGGGGTATCTGGCTACACCTTC. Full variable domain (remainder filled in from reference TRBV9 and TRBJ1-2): DSGVTQTPKHLITATGQRVTLRCSPRSGDLSVYWYQQSLDQGLQFLIQYYNGEERAKGNILERFSAQQFPDLHSELNLSSLELGDSALYFCASSVPTTGVSGYTFGSGTRLTVV.

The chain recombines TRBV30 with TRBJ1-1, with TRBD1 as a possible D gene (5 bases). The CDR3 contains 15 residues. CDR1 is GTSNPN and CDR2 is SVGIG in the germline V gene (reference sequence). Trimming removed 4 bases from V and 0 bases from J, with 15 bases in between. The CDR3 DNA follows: TGTGCCTGGAACCCCCTGGGGGGAATGAACACTGAAGCTTTCTTT. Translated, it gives CAWNPLGGMNTEAFF.

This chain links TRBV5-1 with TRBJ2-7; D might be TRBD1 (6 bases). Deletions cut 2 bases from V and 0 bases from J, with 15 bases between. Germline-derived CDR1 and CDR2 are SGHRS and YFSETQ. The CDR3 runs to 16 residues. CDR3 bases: TGCGCCAGCAGCTTACCCGACAGGAGGAACTCCTACGAGCAGTACTTC. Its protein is CASSLPDRRNSYEQYF.

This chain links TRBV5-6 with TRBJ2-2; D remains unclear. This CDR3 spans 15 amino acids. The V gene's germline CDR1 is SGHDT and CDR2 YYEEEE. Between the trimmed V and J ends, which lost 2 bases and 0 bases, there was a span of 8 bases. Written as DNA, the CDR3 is TGTGCCAGCAGCTTTTCGTTTTCGAACACCGGGGAGCTGTTTTTT. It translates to CASSFSFSNTGELFF.

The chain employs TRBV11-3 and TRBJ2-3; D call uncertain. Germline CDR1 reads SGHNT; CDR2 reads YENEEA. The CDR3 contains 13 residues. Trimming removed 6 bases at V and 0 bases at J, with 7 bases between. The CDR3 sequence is CASSSSSTDTQYF. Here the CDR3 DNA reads TGTGCCAGCAGTTCCAGCAGCACAGATACGCAGTATTTT.

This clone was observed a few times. In nucleotides, the CDR3 is TGTGCCAGTAGAGGTCAGTTACCAAAAAACACCGGGGAGCTGTTTTTT. This sequence encodes CASRGQLPKNTGELFF. J is TRBJ2-2 and V is TRBV19, with no clear D. Trimming cost V 6 bases and J 2 bases, with 16 bases left between them. From germline, CDR1 is LNHDA and CDR2 SQIVND (reference sequence). This CDR3 is built from 16 residues.

The CDR3 DNA sequence: TGCGCCAGCAGCCAAGATGTCGGGGCGGGGGACAAACTGTTTTTT. It specifies CASSQDVGAGDKLFF. This chain joins TRBV4-3 and TRBJ1-4; D perhaps matches TRBD1 (5 bases). The V end was cut by 0 bases, the J end by 11 bases, with 16 bases between. CDR1 and CDR2 (germline): LGHNA, YSLEER. The CDR3 consists of 15 residues.

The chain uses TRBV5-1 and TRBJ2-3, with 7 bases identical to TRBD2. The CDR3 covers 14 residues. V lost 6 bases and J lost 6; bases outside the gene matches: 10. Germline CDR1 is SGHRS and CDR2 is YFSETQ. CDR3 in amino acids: CASKPASGEDTQYF. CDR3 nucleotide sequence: TGCGCCAGCAAGCCGGCTAGCGGAGAGGATACGCAGTATTTT.

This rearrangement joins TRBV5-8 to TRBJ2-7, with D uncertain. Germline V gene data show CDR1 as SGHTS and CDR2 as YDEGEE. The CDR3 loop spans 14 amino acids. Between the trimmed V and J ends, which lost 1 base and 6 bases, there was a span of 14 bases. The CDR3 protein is CASSLTTPLAEQYF. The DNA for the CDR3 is TGTGCCAGCAGCTTGACGACTCCCCTTGCCGAGCAGTACTTC.

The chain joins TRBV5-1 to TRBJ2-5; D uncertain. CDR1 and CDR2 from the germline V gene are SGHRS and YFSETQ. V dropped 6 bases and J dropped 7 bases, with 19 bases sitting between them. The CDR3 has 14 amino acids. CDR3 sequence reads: CASTQRGPPGTQYF. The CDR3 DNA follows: TGCGCCAGCACCCAGCGTGGGCCCCCCGGGACCCAGTACTTC. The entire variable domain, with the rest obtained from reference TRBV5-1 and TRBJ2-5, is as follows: KAGVTQTPRYLIKTRGQQVTLSCSPISGHRSVSWYQQTPGQGLQFLFEYFSETQRNKGNFPGRFSGRQFSNSRSEMNVSTLELGDSALYLCASTQRGPPGTQYFGPGTRLLVL.

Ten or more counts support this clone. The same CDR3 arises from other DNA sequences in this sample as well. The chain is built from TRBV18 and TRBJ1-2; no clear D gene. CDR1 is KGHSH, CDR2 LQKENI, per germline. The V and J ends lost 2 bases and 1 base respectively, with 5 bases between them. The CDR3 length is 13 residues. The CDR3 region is CASSPDRNYGYTF. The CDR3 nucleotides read TGTGCCAGCTCACCAGACCGTAACTATGGCTACACCTTC.

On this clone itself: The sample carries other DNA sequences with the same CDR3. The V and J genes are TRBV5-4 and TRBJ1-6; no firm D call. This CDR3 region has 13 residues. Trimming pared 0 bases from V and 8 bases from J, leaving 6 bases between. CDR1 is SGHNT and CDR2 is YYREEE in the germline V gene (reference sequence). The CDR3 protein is CASSLVGDSPLHF. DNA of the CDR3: TGTGCCAGCAGCTTGGTCGGAGATTCACCCCTCCACTTT.